A single sample is the source of the 8 T cell receptor beta chains below, sequenced in a study of blood T cell repertoires in COVID-19. Using immunoSEQ multiplex PCR, the repertoire was profiled, and TCRdb retains in-frame clones only, with some absent. The repertoire includes about 230,000 clones, roughly 80% of them detected once, and 6.5% to 9% sits in the top ten. The specimen sequenced was peripheral blood. The origin of the receptors is a woman between 50 and 59 years old with acute or convalescent COVID-19.

This clone was seen once. This chain links TRBV6-5 with TRBJ1-2, with D unclear. Between the trimmed V and J ends, which lost 6 bases and 2 bases, there was a span of 13 bases. CDR3 length: 14 residues. The germline gives CDR1 MNHEY, CDR2 SVGAGI. The CDR3 DNA reads TGTGCCAGCAGCTCCGGGTCCTCCAACTATGGCTACACCTTC. Protein product: CASSSGSSNYGYTF.

The J gene is TRBJ2-5, the V gene TRBV10-1; D may be TRBD2 (5 bases). The germline V gene has CDR1 WNHNN and CDR2 SYGVQD (reference sequence). V lost 2 bases and J 4 bases, leaving 8 bases between the germline ends. The CDR3 is 13 residues long. The CDR3 DNA sequence: TGCGCCAGCAGTGAGCCGGGATCAGAGACCCAGTACTTC. It encodes CASSEPGSETQYF.

This clone was counted between two and nine times. The J gene is TRBJ2-4, the V gene TRBV29-1, with D perhaps matching TRBD1 (6 bases). Germline V gene lookup returns CDR1 SQVTM and CDR2 ANQGSEA. The V end lost 2 bases, the J end lost 1 base, and 12 bases lay between the germline ends. The CDR3 contains 15 residues. The DNA for the CDR3 is TGCAGCGTTGAAAGTCAGGGGCTGGCCAAAAACATTCAGTACTTC. Translated: CSVESQGLAKNIQYF. The variable domain in full, with the rest retrieved from reference TRBV29-1 and TRBJ2-4, is SAVISQKPSRDICQRGTSLTIQCQVDSQVTMMFWYRQQPGQSLTLIATANQGSEATYESGFVIDKFPISRPNLTFSTLTVSNMSPEDSSIYLCSVESQGLAKNIQYFGAGTRLSVL.

This clone was counted a few times. This chain links TRBV6-6 with TRBJ2-1; 11 nucleotides match TRBD2. V was clipped by 3 bases and J by 3 bases; unmatched bases: 4. Germline V gene lookup returns CDR1 MNHNY and CDR2 SVGAGI (reference sequence). CDR3 size: 16 residues. Here the CDR3 DNA reads TGTGCCAGCAGTTATATAGCGGGAGGGTACTACAATGAGCAGTTCTTC. As protein: CASSYIAGGYYNEQFF.

CDR3 loop: CSATETSTDTQYF. CDR3 bases: TGCAGTGCTACTGAAACTAGCACAGATACGCAGTATTTT. The rearrangement joins TRBV20-1 to TRBJ2-3; D uncertain. Germline V gene data show CDR1 as DFQATT and CDR2 as SNEGSKA (reference sequence). Trimming took off 4 bases at V and 0 bases at J, with 8 bases between the two ends. The CDR3 is made up of 13 amino acids.

The chain recombines TRBV5-5 with TRBJ2-7; 7 bases match TRBD1. Germline CDR1 reads SGHKS; CDR2 reads YYEKEE (reference sequence). There are 11 residues in the CDR3. V lost 8 bases and J lost 5; bases outside the gene matches: 4. The DNA of the CDR3 is TGTGCCAGTCTGACAGGGAACGAGCAGTACTTC. Its protein product is CASLTGNEQYF.

The gene calls are TRBV2 and TRBJ2-1, with D maybe TRBD1 (6 bases). The V end lost 2 bases, the J end lost 6 bases, and 23 bases lay between the germline ends. Germline CDR1 and CDR2: SNHLY and FYNNEI. This CDR3 has 18 residues. This CDR3 is CASSERWVGSRGGNEQFF. As DNA, the CDR3 is TGTGCCAGCAGTGAAAGGTGGGTTGGCAGTCGAGGGGGCAATGAGCAGTTCTTC. Together with reference TRBV2 and TRBJ2-1, the CDR3 gives the full variable domain: EPEVTQTPSHQVTQMGQEVILRCVPISNHLYFYWYRQILGQKVEFLVSFYNNEISEKSEIFDDQFSVERPDGSNFTLKIRSTKLEDSAMYFCASSERWVGSRGGNEQFFGPGTRLTVL.

The chain employs TRBV27 and TRBJ2-2, with a tentative D call TRBD1 (6 bases). Trimming pared 6 bases from V and 6 bases from J, leaving 11 bases between. Germline CDR1 reads MNHEY; CDR2 reads SMNVEV (reference sequence). The CDR3 contains 13 residues. The chain's CDR3 is CASSATGSGELFF. CDR3 nucleotides: TGTGCCAGCAGCGCTACAGGGTCCGGGGAGCTGTTTTTT.